This TCR beta chain was captured in a study of Graves' ophthalmopathy and Graves' hyperthyroidism. The CDR3 spans 13 residues. CDR1 is DFQATT and CDR2 is SNEGSKA in the germline V gene (reference sequence). Trimming took 3 bases from V and 2 from J, leaving 10 bases between them. In its sample, this clonotype was seen many times. Amplification targeted the TCR beta CDR3 regions, with RNA transcripts as the source material. Amplification began with first-round RT-PCR using HTBI primers, then second-round multiplex PCR was performed. Each CDR3 protein is one row after TCRdb ran MiXCR on the multiplex PCR reads. The repertoire includes about 500,000 distinct CDR3 sequences, 13% to 15% of them detected once, and roughly 10% sits in the top ten.

The gene calls are TRBV20-1 and TRBJ1-1; unclear D gene. The source is a young woman with Graves' ophthalmopathy. Sequenced material: blood. The CDR3 coding sequence is TGCAGTGCTAGCAACCAGCCTAACACTGAAGCTTTCTTT. The encoded protein is CSASNQPNTEAFF.